What follows describes a single TCR beta chain. The data belong to a study of control samples from healthy donors and cancer patients. Trimming shortened V by 4 bases and J by 7 bases, and 13 bases separated the two germline ends. The CDR3 consists of 13 residues. Some clones are missing from TCRdb's copy, which holds only in-frame ones; the method was immunoSEQ multiplex PCR. The profile shows more than 150,000 clones, roughly 90% of them singletons. Sequencing used blood. This chain connects TRBV12-3 or TRBV12-4 to TRBJ1-1; D unresolved. This clonotype was sampled from a woman aged 25 to 39 in good health. CDR3 in amino acids: CASSSAPAFEAFF. CDR3 sequence (DNA): TGTGCCAGCAGTTCTGCCCCCGCGTTTGAAGCTTTCTTT.